These T cell receptor beta chains were read from a single sample in a study of CD8 T cells in Susac syndrome. Using its own MiXCR run on the immunoSEQ multiplex PCR reads, TCRdb lists one record per CDR3 protein. The sample shows 180,000 or so distinct CDR3 sequences, 95% of them seen only once. Sequencing was performed on CD4+ T cells from PBMCs. The source is a human donor in good health. CDR3s include the opening cysteine and the closing phenylalanine or tryptophan. The D gene is left open where the match is weak. Not every row has a clone size; where given, it reads once, few, many or a size class.

v_call	j_call	clone_size	d_call	cdr3_aa	cdr3_nt
TRBV7-6	TRBJ2-1	.	.	CASSPQGRGSVYNEQFF	TGTGCCAGCAGCCCACAGGGCCGGGGGAGCGTCTACAATGAGCAGTTCTTC
TRBV30	TRBJ2-5	.	TRBD1	CAWAVGRGMQETQYF	TGTGCCTGGGCTGTAGGCAGGGGGATGCAAGAGACCCAGTACTTC
TRBV20-1	TRBJ1-1	.	.	CSARALDWDTEAFF	TGCAGTGCTAGAGCCCTCGACTGGGACACTGAAGCTTTCTTT
TRBV20-1	TRBJ2-7	.	.	CSAELDEQYF	TGCAGTGCCGAACTCGACGAGCAGTACTTC
TRBV27	TRBJ1-2	.	.	CASRRTATNYGYTF	TGTGCCAGCCGAAGGACAGCGACGAACTATGGCTACACCTTC
TRBV24-1	TRBJ2-1	.	TRBD2	CATSVQTSGQNNEQFF	TGTGCCACCAGTGTCCAGACTAGCGGCCAAAACAATGAGCAGTTCTTC
TRBV20-1	TRBJ2-3	.	.	CSARAPVTADTQYF	TGCAGTGCTAGAGCCCCCGTTACTGCAGATACGCAGTATTTT
TRBV7-2	TRBJ2-5	.	TRBD2	CASSVGLAGLQGTQYF	TGTGCCAGCAGCGTGGGACTAGCGGGGCTCCAGGGGACCCAGTACTTC
TRBV7-2	TRBJ2-5	.	.	CASSPWGGASQETQYF	TGTGCCAGCAGCCCCTGGGGCGGGGCTTCTCAAGAGACCCAGTACTTC
TRBV3-1	TRBJ1-2	.	TRBD1	CASASGTGMGYTF	TGTGCCAGCGCTTCCGGGACAGGTATGGGCTACACCTTC
TRBV6-1	TRBJ2-1	few	.	CASTGTVYNEQFF	TGTGCCAGCACCGGGACGGTGTACAATGAGCAGTTCTTC
TRBV27	TRBJ1-1	.	.	CASSSQFQAFF	TGTGCCAGCAGTTCCCAATTTCAAGCTTTCTTT
TRBV23-1	TRBJ2-2	.	.	CASSQSWTNTGELFF	TGCGCCAGCAGTCAATCGTGGACAAACACCGGGGAGCTGTTTTTT
TRBV12-3/TRBV12-4	TRBJ2-3	once	.	CASAAASRLYF	TGTGCCAGCGCAGCCGCAAGTCGTTTGTATTTT
TRBV30	TRBJ2-1	.	TRBD1	CAWSVQGVGEQFF	TGTGCCTGGAGTGTTCAGGGGGTTGGGGAGCAGTTCTTC
TRBV20-1	TRBJ2-3	.	TRBD2	CSASSGLAGTTDTQYF	TGCAGTGCCAGTTCGGGACTAGCGGGGACCACAGATACGCAGTATTTT
TRBV7-2	TRBJ2-5	.	.	CASSPPGQGFVRTQYF	TGTGCCAGCAGCCCCCCGGGGCAAGGGTTCGTCCGGACCCAGTACTTC
TRBV29-1	TRBJ2-5	.	.	CSVERATGSGETQYF	TGCAGCGTTGAAAGGGCCACCGGCTCCGGGGAGACCCAGTACTTC
TRBV7-8	TRBJ1-2	.	.	CASSLGAFYGYTF	TGTGCCAGCAGCTTAGGGGCCTTCTATGGCTACACCTTC
TRBV15	TRBJ1-2	.	.	CATSRVRAGFYGYTF	TGTGCCACCAGCAGAGTGCGAGCAGGGTTCTATGGCTACACCTTC
TRBV5-1	TRBJ1-2	.	TRBD1	CASSSAQGQGGYGYTF	TGCGCCAGCAGCTCCGCGCAGGGACAGGGCGGCTATGGCTACACCTTC
TRBV27	TRBJ2-3	.	TRBD1	CASSFRGLWRQDTQYF	TGTGCCAGCAGTTTCAGGGGGCTGTGGAGGCAAGATACGCAGTATTTT
TRBV19	TRBJ2-5	.	.	CASSIERSVETQYF	TGTGCCAGTAGTATAGAACGGTCGGTGGAGACCCAGTACTTC
TRBV12-3/TRBV12-4	TRBJ2-3	.	TRBD2	CASSIAGIEGTQYF	TGTGCCAGCAGTATAGCGGGTATTGAGGGAACGCAGTATTTT
TRBV2	TRBJ2-3	.	TRBD2	CASSALAGTDTQYF	TGTGCCAGCAGTGCACTAGCGGGGACAGATACGCAGTATTTT
TRBV29-1	TRBJ2-3	.	.	CSVEGAAKTDTQYF	TGCAGCGTTGAAGGGGCAGCTAAGACAGATACGCAGTATTTT
TRBV29-1	TRBJ2-4	.	TRBD2	CSVERSGGVFGTKNIQYF	TGCAGCGTTGAGAGAAGCGGGGGGGTATTTGGGACCAAAAACATTCAGTACTTC
TRBV6-1	TRBJ2-6	.	.	CAAGDGGTPGANVLTF	TGTGCAGCAGGGGACGGGGGGACCCCTGGGGCCAACGTCCTGACTTTC
TRBV30	TRBJ2-1	.	.	CAWGNRVSPNEQFF	TGTGCCTGGGGAAACAGGGTTTCCCCCAATGAGCAGTTCTTC
TRBV29-1	TRBJ1-1	.	.	CSGGGVIETEAFF	TGCAGCGGGGGTGGGGTCATCGAAACTGAAGCTTTCTTT
TRBV7-3	TRBJ2-2	.	.	CASSLEAGRDTGELFF	TGTGCCAGCAGCTTAGAGGCGGGTAGAGACACCGGGGAGCTGTTTTTT
TRBV20-1	TRBJ2-5	.	.	CSAGTWETQYF	TGCAGTGCAGGGACTTGGGAGACCCAGTACTTC
TRBV27	TRBJ1-6	.	.	CASSWTPLLGNSPLHF	TGTGCCAGCAGCTGGACACCCTTATTGGGGAATTCACCCCTCCACTTT
TRBV29-1	TRBJ1-5	once	.	CSVREGSQPQHF	TGCAGCGTTCGTGAGGGAAGTCAGCCCCAGCATTTT
TRBV10-3	TRBJ1-5	.	.	CAIRSSNQPQHF	TGTGCCATCCGAAGTAGCAATCAGCCCCAGCATTTT
TRBV20-1	TRBJ1-1	.	.	CSAASRQRGWTEAFF	TGCAGTGCTGCGAGTCGACAGAGAGGTTGGACTGAAGCTTTCTTT
TRBV3-1	TRBJ2-7	.	.	CASSQDLGRYEQYF	TGTGCCAGCAGCCAAGATCTTGGCAGATACGAGCAGTACTTC
TRBV20-1	TRBJ2-1	.	TRBD1	CSAGKTGRNEQFF	TGCAGTGCTGGGAAGACAGGGCGGAATGAGCAGTTCTTC
TRBV24-1	TRBJ2-1	once	.	CATSSDSNEQFF	TGTGCCACCAGTAGTGATAGCAATGAGCAGTTCTTC
TRBV27	TRBJ1-2	.	.	CASRRTIPGSGGYTF	TGTGCCAGCAGACGCACCATCCCGGGGTCCGGGGGCTACACCTTC
TRBV6-2/TRBV6-3	TRBJ1-5	.	.	CASRDRYRPQHF	TGTGCCAGCAGAGACCGGTATCGGCCCCAGCATTTT
TRBV28	TRBJ2-1	.	TRBD1	CASSIGTAYNEQFF	TGTGCCAGCAGTATTGGGACAGCCTACAATGAGCAGTTCTTC
TRBV6-4	TRBJ2-1	once	.	CASSAPYHPYNEQFF	TGTGCCAGCAGTGCTCCGTACCACCCCTACAATGAGCAGTTCTTC
TRBV25-1	TRBJ2-1	.	.	CASGTGTWAFNEQFF	TGTGCCAGCGGAACCGGGACCTGGGCCTTTAATGAGCAGTTCTTC
TRBV4-1	TRBJ1-2	.	.	CASSQNSYNYTF	TGCGCCAGCAGCCAAAACTCATATAACTACACCTTC
TRBV7-3	TRBJ2-5	.	TRBD1	CASSATGGAETQYF	TGTGCCAGCAGCGCAACAGGGGGCGCGGAGACCCAGTACTTC
TRBV3-1	TRBJ1-1	.	TRBD1	CASSQDQGASEAFF	TGTGCCAGCAGCCAAGATCAGGGGGCGAGTGAAGCTTTCTTT
TRBV20-1	TRBJ2-1	.	.	CSAMYTLAYNEQFF	TGCAGTGCTATGTACACTTTAGCGTACAATGAGCAGTTCTTC
TRBV25-1	TRBJ1-1	.	.	CASSEGRDPNTEAFF	TGTGCCAGCAGTGAAGGGAGGGACCCGAACACTGAAGCTTTCTTT
TRBV6-5	TRBJ1-6	once	.	CASRIGRHPNSPLHF	TGTGCCAGCAGGATAGGTCGACACCCCAATTCACCCCTCCACTTT
TRBV5-1	TRBJ2-7	.	.	CASSLETGASEQYF	TGCGCCAGCAGCTTGGAGACTGGGGCAAGCGAGCAGTACTTC
TRBV6-2/TRBV6-3	TRBJ1-1	.	.	CATSPPLLASSAFF	TGTGCCACCTCACCCCCCCTTTTGGCATCTTCAGCTTTCTTT
TRBV7-2	TRBJ2-3	.	.	CASRLLTGLDTQYF	TGTGCCAGCAGGCTTCTCACAGGGTTGGATACGCAGTATTTT
TRBV27	TRBJ2-2	.	.	CASSSGSQGTGELFF	TGTGCCAGCAGTTCTGGGAGTCAGGGAACCGGGGAGCTGTTTTTT
TRBV11-3	TRBJ2-1	.	.	CASSLGLQGQGEQFF	TGTGCCAGCAGTTTAGGTCTCCAGGGGCAGGGTGAGCAGTTCTTC